These T cell receptor beta chains were read from a single sample in a study of T cell repertoires in cytomegalovirus infection. Their antigens are not known. TCRdb re-analysed the reads in MiXCR, keeping a single row per CDR3 protein. The sample includes approximately 590,000 distinct CDR3 sequences, 35% to 50% of them seen just once. Sequenced material: cultured PBMCs, taken from culture after CMV antigen stimulation. Every receptor here comes from a human donor in good health (CMV status not recorded). Some clones in this sample may be carry-over from other donors' samples. Both conserved end residues are part of each CDR3. A D gene is named only where the DNA matches it firmly. Clone size is given for some rows only: seen once, a few or many times, or a class if the clone is expanded.

D gene	V gene	clone size	J gene	CDR3 protein	CDR3 DNA
TRBD1	TRBV12-3/TRBV12-4	-	TRBJ2-4	CASSPTGAPNIQYF	TGTGCCAGCAGCCCTACAGGGGCCCCAAACATTCAGTACTTC
-	TRBV7-2	many	TRBJ1-2	CASSFTWSIDYGYTF	TGTGCCAGCAGCTTCACGTGGTCAATTGACTATGGCTACACCTTC
TRBD2	TRBV7-8	-	TRBJ2-2	CASSPWTTAGGFTGELFF	TGTGCCAGCAGCCCGTGGACTACGGCGGGAGGATTTACCGGGGAGCTGTTTTTT
TRBD2	TRBV7-8	few	TRBJ2-7	CASSFWTSGGYEQYF	TGTGCCAGCAGCTTTTGGACTAGCGGGGGTTACGAGCAGTACTTC
-	TRBV10-3	-	TRBJ1-2	CAISGDANYGYTF	TGTGCCATCAGCGGGGACGCTAACTATGGCTACACCTTC
TRBD2	TRBV5-6	-	TRBJ2-5	CASSSGGASGVQETQYF	TGTGCCAGCAGTTCCGGGGGGGCTAGCGGGGTCCAAGAGACCCAGTACTTC
-	TRBV7-2	many	TRBJ1-2	CASSLDPRGGDDGYTF	TGTGCCAGCAGCTTAGATCCCAGGGGTGGGGATGATGGCTACACCTTC
TRBD2	TRBV2	few	TRBJ2-1	CASKVGPGREHNEQFF	TGTGCCAGCAAAGTGGGACCCGGGAGGGAACACAATGAGCAGTTCTTC
-	TRBV15	-	TRBJ2-2	CATSRDRVREAAGELFF	TGTGCCACCAGCAGAGATCGCGTCAGGGAGGCGGCCGGGGAGCTGTTTTTT
TRBD2	TRBV28	-	TRBJ2-3	CASSLYAGGLRDTQYF	TGTGCCAGCAGTTTATATGCGGGGGGGCTTCGAGATACGCAGTATTTT